The clone carrying this TCR beta chain was counted a few times. Antigen: not known. These data originate in a study of shared clonotypes between healthy human individuals. Notes on the study in general: Shared clonotypes: about 5.3% naive CD4, around 3.4% naive CD8, less than 2.5% memory CD4, over 0.3% memory CD8.

Trimming removed 8 bases from V and 1 base from J, with 21 bases in between. This CDR3 is built from 17 residues. CDR1 is SGHTA and CDR2 is FQGNSA in the germline V gene. As originally analysed: Filtering differed, since immunoSEQ gave only junction sequences and no quality scores. Assay used: immunoSEQ multiplex PCR; TCRdb lists only in-frame clones, some missing. The D gene and trimming were derived from the DNA, and the V and J assignments and clone size from that table. The sample carries 300,000 to 400,000 clones, roughly 70% recorded once. Material: memory CD4+ T cells sorted from blood. As for subset: CD45RA-negative fraction. The rearrangement uses TRBV7-2 and TRBJ1-5; D may be TRBD1 (5 bases). This TCR came from a man aged 25 to 40 in good health. The CDR3 loop reads CASLSRAPRESNQPQHF. The DNA for the CDR3 is TGTGCCAGCCTATCGAGGGCGCCCAGGGAGAGCAATCAGCCCCAGCATTTT.